A few counts support the clone carrying this T cell receptor (beta chain). The source of the sample is a study of human T cells and chemical hapten exposure. V lost 4 bases and J lost 1, with 10 bases in between. From germline, CDR1 is MNHEY and CDR2 SMNVEV (reference sequence). The CDR3 has 14 amino acids. Sample time point: pre-sensitization, week 0. Treatment reported: therapeutic diphenylcyclopropenone sensitization with weekly scalp DPC. TCRdb processed the RACE reads anew with MiXCR; each CDR3 protein has one entry. Of 300,000 to 450,000 distinct CDR3 sequences listed, more than 4.5% are singletons.

Specimen: whole blood, collected in connection with sensitization to the hapten diphenylcyclopropenone (DPC). The chain carries TRBV27 and TRBJ2-5; perhaps TRBD1 as D (5 bases). The sequence was collected from a woman in her forties or fifties with alopecia areata. Some clones in this sample may be carry-over from other donors' samples. The CDR3 sequence: CASSSDTFQETQYF. The CDR3 DNA follows: TGTGCCAGCAGTTCGGACACCTTCCAAGAGACCCAGTACTTC.